The 28 T cell receptor beta chains listed next were all sequenced from one sample in a study of glioma-infiltrating T cells after dendritic cell vaccination. The repertoire was sequenced with immunoSEQ multiplex PCR; TCRdb's copy has only in-frame clones and lacks some. The sample lists about 92,000 clones; more than 75% were seen once. Material: blood, obtained before dendritic cell vaccination. The receptors stem from a human donor with glioblastoma.

The chain carries TRBV29-1 and TRBJ1-2; D may be TRBD1 (5 bases). The CDR3 spans 13 residues. Trimming cost V 6 bases and J 8 bases, with 19 bases left between them. CDR1 is SQVTM and CDR2 is ANQGSEA in the germline V gene. The CDR3 sequence: CSVNGGLTDGYTF. The CDR3 DNA reads as TGCAGCGTGAACGGGGGACTTACTGACGGCTACACCTTC.

CDR3 sequence: CASSPPGRAESPLHF. CDR3 nucleotides: TGTGCCAGCAGCCCCCCGGGCAGGGCAGAATCACCCCTCCACTTT. The chain joins TRBV9 to TRBJ1-6; D might be TRBD1 (5 bases). Per germline, CDR1 SGDLS and CDR2 YYNGEE. There are 15 residues in the CDR3. Trimming cost V 4 bases and J 10 bases, with 18 bases left between them.

The chain carries TRBV2 and TRBJ2-3; unclear D gene. V was trimmed by 10 bases and J by 5 bases, leaving 10 bases between them. There are 11 residues in the CDR3. Germline CDR1 and CDR2: SNHLY and FYNNEI. The CDR3 region is CATQVGDTQYF. DNA for the CDR3: TGTGCCACGCAGGTGGGAGATACGCAGTATTTT.

This chain connects TRBV7-7 to TRBJ2-6; D possibly corresponds to TRBD2 (7 bases). This CDR3 spans 19 amino acids. Germline values: CDR1 SSHAT, CDR2 FNYEAQ (reference sequence). V gave up 8 bases and J gave up 0 bases, with 23 bases separating them. DNA for the CDR3: TGTGCCAGCCCACCGGGAACCGGGGGGCGAGGCTCTGGGGCCAACGTCCTGACTTTC. Translating gives CASPPGTGGRGSGANVLTF.

The rearrangement links TRBV6-4 to TRBJ2-3; 7 bases are a match to TRBD1. J lost 6 bases, V lost 0 bases, and 9 bases had no gene match. CDR1 and CDR2 from the germline V gene are MRHNA and SNTAGT. This CDR3 has 16 residues. Written as DNA, the CDR3 is TGTGCCAGCAGTGACTCTAGCGAGGGGGCGCGGGATACGCAGTATTTT. Its protein product is CASSDSSEGARDTQYF.

The chain combines TRBV7-9 with TRBJ1-1; 7 nucleotides line up with TRBD1. Trimming took 5 bases from V and 3 from J; bases not matched to a gene: 9. The CDR3 consists of 15 residues. Looked up from germline, CDR1 is SEHNR and CDR2 is FQNEAQ (reference sequence). CDR3 bases: TGTGCCAGCAGCCCCAGGGGGATAGGGGACACTGAAGCTTTCTTT. This gives the protein CASSPRGIGDTEAFF.

This chain links TRBV2 with TRBJ1-2, with 7 nucleotides matching TRBD1. This CDR3 has 13 residues. Looked up from germline, CDR1 is SNHLY and CDR2 is FYNNEI. Trimming removed 5 bases from V and 4 bases from J; junction bases left unmatched: 4. In DNA form, the CDR3 reads TGTGCCAGCAGTAACCGGGACAGCTATGGCTACACCTTC. Its protein is CASSNRDSYGYTF.

The genes are TRBV7-6 and TRBJ2-5, with D possibly being TRBD2 (6 bases). Germline V gene sequence: CDR1 SGHVS, CDR2 FNYEAQ. Trimming removed 0 bases from V and 4 bases from J, with 12 bases in between. The CDR3 is made up of 15 amino acids. As DNA, the CDR3 is TGTGCCAGCAGCTTAGCCGGGGGTAGAGGAGAGACCCAGTACTTC. This sequence encodes CASSLAGGRGETQYF.

V gene TRBV29-1 combines with J gene TRBJ2-3; 10 nucleotides agree with TRBD2. The CDR3 is 14 residues long. Germline-derived CDR1 and CDR2 are SQVTM and ANQGSEA. The ends lost 4 bases at V and 1 base at J; junction bases unmatched: 2. CDR3 sequence reads: CSVALAGGTDTQYF. The DNA for the CDR3 is TGCAGCGTTGCTCTAGCGGGGGGCACAGATACGCAGTATTTT.

The chain is built from TRBV9 and TRBJ2-2; 10 bases align to TRBD2. CDR3 length equals 20 residues. From germline, CDR1 is SGDLS and CDR2 YYNGEE. V was clipped by 0 bases and J by 0 bases; unmatched bases: 11. CDR3 loop: CASSVARAVAGGSNTGELFF. The DNA of the CDR3 is TGTGCCAGCAGCGTAGCCCGGGCGGTAGCGGGGGGTTCGAACACCGGGGAGCTGTTTTTT. Combining the CDR3 with reference TRBV9 and TRBJ2-2 gives the whole variable domain DSGVTQTPKHLITATGQRVTLRCSPRSGDLSVYWYQQSLDQGLQFLIQYYNGEERAKGNILERFSAQQFPDLHSELNLSSLELGDSALYFCASSVARAVAGGSNTGELFFGEGSRLTVL.

This chain connects TRBV9 to TRBJ1-1, with 9 positions matching TRBD1. The germline gives CDR1 SGDLS, CDR2 YYNGEE. This CDR3 comprises 16 residues. V was pared by 4 bases and J by 0 bases, with 7 bases of the junction left unmatched. Here the CDR3 reads CASSSGQGLLNTEAFF. CDR3 nucleotide sequence: TGTGCCAGCAGCAGCGGACAGGGGCTTTTGAACACTGAAGCTTTCTTT.

The rearrangement uses TRBV30 and TRBJ2-5, with TRBD1 as a possible D gene (5 bases). The J call may be incorrect, as the DNA end agrees better with TRBJ2-7. The CDR3 runs to 12 residues. Germline CDR1 GTSNPN, CDR2 SVGIG (reference sequence). CDR3 nucleotide sequence: TGTGCCTGGAGTGTAGGGGAATACGAGCAGTACTTC. It translates to CAWSVGEYEQYF.

The chain links TRBV14 to TRBJ2-7; TRBD2 matches at 7 bases. The CDR3 totals 16 residues. After removal of 0 bases from V and 1 base from J, the junction contained 6 bases not matched to a gene. CDR1 SGHDN and CDR2 FVKESK come from the germline V gene. This CDR3 is CASSQDWRGNSYEQYF. In DNA form, the CDR3 reads TGTGCCAGCAGCCAAGACTGGCGGGGGAATTCCTACGAGCAGTACTTC.

This clone occurred a few times. The V call is TRBV6-1, the J call TRBJ1-3; 9 nucleotides agree with TRBD1. Germline loops: CDR1 MNHNS, CDR2 SASEGT. The CDR3 totals 15 residues. V lost 4 bases, J lost 1 base, and 2 bases stayed unmatched. The CDR3 nucleotides read TGTGCCAGCAGTGTACAGGGGGCTTCTGGAAACACCATATATTTT. This gives the protein CASSVQGASGNTIYF.

This chain uses TRBV7-2 with TRBJ1-5; D gene ambiguous. Trimming cost V 3 bases and J 2 bases, with 5 bases left between them. The germline V gene has CDR1 SGHTA and CDR2 FQGNSA. There are 13 residues in the CDR3. In nucleotides, the CDR3 is TGTGCCAGCAGCTTGCAGGGCAATCAGCCCCAGCATTTT. Translating it yields CASSLQGNQPQHF.

The V and J genes are TRBV5-1 and TRBJ2-3; tentative D call: TRBD2 (6 bases). From germline, CDR1 is SGHRS and CDR2 YFSETQ. CDR3 length: 16 amino acids. Trimming left V 0 bases short and J 2 bases short, with 13 bases between. CDR3 DNA sequence: TGCGCCAGCAGCTTGGTTCCGGGGCGGGACACAGATACGCAGTATTTT. Translation gives CASSLVPGRDTDTQYF.

This sequence joins TRBV5-4 and TRBJ1-2; D is perhaps TRBD1 (5 bases). Looked up from germline, CDR1 is SGHNT and CDR2 is YYREEE (reference sequence). Trimming left V 0 bases short and J 6 bases short, with 12 bases between. The CDR3 runs to 14 residues. DNA of the CDR3: TGTGCCAGCAGCTTGGTTGGGGGGGAGAATGGCTACACCTTC. It is translated as CASSLVGGENGYTF.

This clone was picked up a small number of times. The chain carries TRBV5-6 and TRBJ2-7; the match to TRBD1 covers 8 bases. Looked up from germline, CDR1 is SGHDT and CDR2 is YYEEEE. V shed 1 base and J 6 bases; nucleotides not matched to a gene: 3. CDR3 size: 13 residues. The CDR3 DNA sequence: TGTGCCAGCAGCTTGAGGACAGGGTTCGAGCAGTACTTC. Its translation: CASSLRTGFEQYF.

This chain uses TRBV20-1 with TRBJ2-5; D might be TRBD1 (5 bases). The germline V and J ends were trimmed by 2 bases and 6 bases, with 7 bases remaining between them. CDR3 length: 11 residues. Per germline, CDR1 DFQATT and CDR2 SNEGSKA (reference sequence). DNA of the CDR3: TGCAGTGCTAGACTGGGGCAGACCCAGTACTTC. Amino acids: CSARLGQTQYF.

The genes are TRBV5-8 and TRBJ2-7; TRBD1 matches at 7 bases. CDR1 is SGHTS, CDR2 YDEGEE, per germline. V gave up 4 bases and J gave up 8 bases; unmatched junction bases: 9. This CDR3 contains 13 residues. DNA for the CDR3: TGTGCCAGCAGCCTCGACAGGGTACACAAGCAGTACTTC. Protein sequence: CASSLDRVHKQYF.

This clone has a single count. This chain uses TRBV9 with TRBJ1-3; 7 positions agree with TRBD1. Unmatched junction bases numbered 12, after V lost 4 bases and J lost 2 bases. The CDR3 length is 17 residues. Germline CDR1 SGDLS, CDR2 YYNGEE. CDR3 amino acids: CASSPLPDRVAGNTIYF. CDR3 DNA sequence: TGTGCCAGCAGCCCGCTCCCAGACAGGGTGGCTGGAAACACCATATATTTT.

The V and J genes are TRBV4-3 and TRBJ2-7, with TRBD1 as a possible D gene (5 bases). Looked up from germline, CDR1 is LGHNA and CDR2 is YSLEER. Trimming cost V 3 bases and J 3 bases, with 15 bases left between them. The CDR3 has 15 residues. The CDR3 here is CASSQHQGFSYEQYF. CDR3 bases: TGCGCCAGCAGCCAGCACCAGGGTTTCAGCTACGAGCAGTACTTC.

This clone was recorded a few times. The genes are TRBV5-6 and TRBJ2-7; tentatively, D is TRBD1 (7 bases). The germline V gene has CDR1 SGHDT and CDR2 YYEEEE. V was shortened by 4 bases and J by 4 bases, with 15 bases between the two germline ends. The CDR3 is 14 residues long. CDR3 loop: CASSRGRDSYEQYF. CDR3 DNA: TGTGCCAGCAGCCGGGGGCGGGACAGTTACGAGCAGTACTTC.

As to this clone: Additional DNA sequences in this sample encode the identical CDR3. The chain recombines TRBV27 with TRBJ2-1; maybe TRBD2 (6 bases). V lost 0 bases and J 7 bases, leaving 7 bases between the germline ends. CDR1 and CDR2 (germline): MNHEY, SMNVEV (reference sequence). This CDR3 region has 13 residues. CDR3 in amino acids: CASSLSEGNEQFF. The CDR3, as DNA: TGTGCCAGCAGTTTATCGGAGGGAAATGAGCAGTTCTTC.

The chain links TRBV14 to TRBJ1-4; the D is unclear. Germline V gene lookup returns CDR1 SGHDN and CDR2 FVKESK. The length of the CDR3 is 16 residues. Trimming removed 4 bases from V and 8 bases from J, with 20 bases in between. CDR3 residues: CASSPLLVGVTEKLFF. The CDR3 DNA reads as TGTGCCAGCAGCCCCCTCCTCGTCGGGGTGACAGAAAAACTGTTTTTT.

This clone was counted a few times. The chain recombines TRBV5-8 with TRBJ1-1; possible D gene TRBD1, 6 bases. The germline CDR1 and CDR2 sequences are SGHTS and YDEGEE. This CDR3 is 14 amino acids long. V was shortened by 3 bases and J by 0 bases, with 9 bases between the two germline ends. This chain's CDR3 is CASSSTGLNTEAFF. The CDR3 nucleotides read TGTGCCAGCAGCTCGACAGGACTGAACACTGAAGCTTTCTTT.

The chain carries TRBV7-2 and TRBJ2-2; D remains ambiguous. V lost 6 bases and J 0 bases, leaving 11 bases between the germline ends. Germline loops: CDR1 SGHTA, CDR2 FQGNSA. This CDR3 has 15 amino acids. Here the CDR3 reads CASRPGPPNTGELFF. For the CDR3, the DNA is TGTGCCAGCAGGCCTGGCCCCCCGAACACCGGGGAGCTGTTTTTT.

V usage is TRBV9 and J usage is TRBJ1-1; tentatively, D is TRBD1 (5 bases). Trimming removed 4 bases at V and 1 base at J, with 11 bases between. This CDR3 contains 14 residues. From germline, CDR1 is SGDLS and CDR2 YYNGEE. The chain's CDR3 is CASSPRGSNTEAFF. CDR3 DNA sequence: TGTGCCAGCAGCCCCCGGGGGTCGAACACTGAAGCTTTCTTT.